This is a list of T cell receptor beta chains from one sample in a study of T-cell memory formation after mild COVID-19. MiXCR, run by TCRdb on the 5' RACE reads, gives a single entry per CDR3 protein. The profile shows tens of thousands of distinct CDR3 sequences, about 15% of them singletons. Sequencing input: PBMCs or a T cell subset sorted from them (not recorded which). These TCRs come from a man aged 18 to 29 who had mild COVID-19 (a few samples of this study predate the infection). Cell type and time point are not known. The CDR3 runs from the conserved cysteine through the conserved F or W.

CDR3 | V
CASSFMQGAWGGELFF | TRBV12-3/TRBV12-4
CSVGPPLDRTDTQYF | TRBV29-1
CASSQVSLGPSGANVLTF | TRBV4-1
CASSPGTSGALTDTQYF | TRBV7-9
CASSLRGDYGYTF | TRBV12-3/TRBV12-4
CASSLSPGTDNQETQYF | TRBV6-5
CASSLGARFEAFF | TRBV7-8
CASSTWTGHTEAFF | TRBV7-9
CATSRGPKSTDTQYF | TRBV15
CASSAAGPGGNEQFF | TRBV6-5
CASSTDTGELFF | TRBV7-3
CSVGNGYTF | TRBV29-1
CASSIQGASYNEQFF | TRBV28
CASSQDPGTGAEKLFF | TRBV4-1
CASSLGSGHYNEQFF | TRBV7-2
CASSLSSGGSSYEQYF | TRBV27
CASSLMGHRNEQFF | TRBV7-9
CSARTGTGLQPKHF | TRBV20-1
CASSLRPLGNTEAFF | TRBV7-9
CASSTGTREVYEQYF | TRBV7-9
CSARAGAHADTQYF | TRBV20-1
CASRSVTEAFF | TRBV4-1
CASSDRWIAENSPLHF | TRBV19
CASSSSGTGPYGYTF | TRBV13
CASGFGRAFF | TRBV12-3/TRBV12-4
CASSQLWGEGGQPQHF | TRBV4-1
CASSHGGGQPQHF | TRBV6-2/TRBV6-3
CASSNRPGEDGGSYEQYF | TRBV7-3
CATTGNLAKNIQYF | TRBV6-2/TRBV6-3
CASSSGSKDTQYF | TRBV12-3/TRBV12-4
CASSPGRISTDTQYF | TRBV7-3
CASSQVRGHSSEAFF | TRBV4-1
CASIRLAGETQYF | TRBV7-9
CASSQDYLNTEAFF | TRBV4-3
CASSLVSSSQETQYF | TRBV11-2
CASSYMYTEAFF | TRBV28
CASGPTARLNIQYF | TRBV28
CASSWGAWGSQYF | TRBV27
CASLRDNEQFF | TRBV2
CASSFGGWGTEAFF | TRBV6-6
CASSSSRGTTDTQYF | TRBV9
CSARRTGFGGQPQHF | TRBV20-1
CATGTSGGYEQYF | TRBV5-4
CASSPQGRTEAFF | TRBV4-3
CSPGTGRNTEAFF | TRBV20-1
CASSGPGQTDPYGYTF | TRBV25-1
CSARAGPYEQYF | TRBV20-1
CASSQGGRVNSPLHF | TRBV4-1
CASSSRDKLTGELFF | TRBV12-3/TRBV12-4
CASSLESGSTDTQYF | TRBV11-2
CASSLKRAEGHSWDTQYF | TRBV11-2
CATSRDRGVELRSSYEQYF | TRBV15
CATSRDRGINQPQHF | TRBV15
CASRSRRGEGTGELFF | TRBV27
CASSLVPGQGISYEQYF | TRBV7-2
CASIREGVTEQFF | TRBV7-9
CASSQSSGGRSYEQYF | TRBV4-1
CSAIWGGGYTDTQYF | TRBV20-1